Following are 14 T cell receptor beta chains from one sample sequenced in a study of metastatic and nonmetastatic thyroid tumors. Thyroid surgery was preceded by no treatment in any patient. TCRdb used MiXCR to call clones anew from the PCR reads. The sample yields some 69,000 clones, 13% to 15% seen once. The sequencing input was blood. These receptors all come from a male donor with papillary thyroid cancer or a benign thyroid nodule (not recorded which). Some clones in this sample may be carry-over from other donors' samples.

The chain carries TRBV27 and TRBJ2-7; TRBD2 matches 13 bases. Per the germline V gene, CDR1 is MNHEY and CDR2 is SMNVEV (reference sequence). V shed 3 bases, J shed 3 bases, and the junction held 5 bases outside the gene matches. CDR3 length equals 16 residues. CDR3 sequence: CASSFRLAGGLYEQYF. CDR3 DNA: TGTGCCAGCAGTTTCCGACTAGCGGGAGGCCTCTACGAGCAGTACTTC.

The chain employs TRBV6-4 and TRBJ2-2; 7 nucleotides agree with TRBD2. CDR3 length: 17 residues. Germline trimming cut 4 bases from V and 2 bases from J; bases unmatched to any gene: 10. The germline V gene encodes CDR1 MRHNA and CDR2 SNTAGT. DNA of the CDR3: TGTGCCAGCAGTGGGGGACTATCGGGGGGTAACACCGGGGAGCTGTTTTTT. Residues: CASSGGLSGGNTGELFF.

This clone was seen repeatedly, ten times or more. CDR3 amino acids: CASSVGLAGYEQYV. The DNA of the CDR3 is TGTGCCAGCAGCGTCGGACTAGCAGGCTACGAGCAGTACGTC. J is TRBJ2-7 and V is TRBV7-8, with 8 bases matching TRBD2. CDR1 is SGHVS, CDR2 FQNEAQ, per germline. This CDR3 has 14 amino acids. The V and J ends lost 5 bases and 3 bases, in that order; junction bases with no gene match: 6.

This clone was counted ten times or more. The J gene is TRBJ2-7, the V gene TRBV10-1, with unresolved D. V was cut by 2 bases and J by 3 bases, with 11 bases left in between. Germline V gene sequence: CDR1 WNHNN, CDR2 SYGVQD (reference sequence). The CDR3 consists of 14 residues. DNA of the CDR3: TGCGCCAGCAGTGAGGCGGACGCCGACTACGAGCAGTACTTC. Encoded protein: CASSEADADYEQYF.

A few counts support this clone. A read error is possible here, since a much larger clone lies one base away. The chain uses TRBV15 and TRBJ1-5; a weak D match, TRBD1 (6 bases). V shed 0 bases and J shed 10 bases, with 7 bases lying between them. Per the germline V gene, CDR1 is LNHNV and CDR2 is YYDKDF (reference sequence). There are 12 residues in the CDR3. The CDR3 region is CATSREGHPQHF. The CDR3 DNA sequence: TGTGCCACCAGCAGAGAGGGACATCCCCAGCATTTT. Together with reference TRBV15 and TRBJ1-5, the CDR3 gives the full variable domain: DAMVIQNPRYQVTQFGKPVTLSCSQTLNHNVMYWYQQKSSQAPKLLFHYYDKDFNNEADTPDNFQSRRPNTSFCFLDIRSPGLGDTAMYLCATSREGHPQHFGDGTRLSIL.

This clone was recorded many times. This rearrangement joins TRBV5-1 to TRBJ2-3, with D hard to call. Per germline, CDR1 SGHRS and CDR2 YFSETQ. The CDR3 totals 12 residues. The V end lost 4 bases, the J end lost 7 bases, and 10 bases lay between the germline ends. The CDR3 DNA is TGCGCCAGCAGCCCGGACGCTAATACGCAGTATTTT. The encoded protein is CASSPDANTQYF.

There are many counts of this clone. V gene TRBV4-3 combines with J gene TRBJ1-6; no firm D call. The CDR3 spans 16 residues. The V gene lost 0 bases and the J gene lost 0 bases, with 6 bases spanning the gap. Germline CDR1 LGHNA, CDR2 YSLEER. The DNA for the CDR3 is TGCGCCAGCAGCCAAGATGAATTCTCCTATAATTCACCCCTCCACTTT. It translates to CASSQDEFSYNSPLHF.

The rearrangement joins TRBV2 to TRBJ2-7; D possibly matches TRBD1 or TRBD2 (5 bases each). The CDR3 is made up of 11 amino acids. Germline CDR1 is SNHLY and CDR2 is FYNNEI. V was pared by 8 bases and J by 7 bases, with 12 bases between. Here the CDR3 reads CASSGAREQYF. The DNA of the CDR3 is TGTGCCAGCTCCGGGGCAAGGGAGCAGTACTTC.

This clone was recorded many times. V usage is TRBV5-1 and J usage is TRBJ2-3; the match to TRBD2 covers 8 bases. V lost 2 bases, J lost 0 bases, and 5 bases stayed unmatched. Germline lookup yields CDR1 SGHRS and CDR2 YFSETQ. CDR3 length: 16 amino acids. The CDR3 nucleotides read TGCGCCAGCAGCTTATCCCCTAGCGGGAGCACAGATACGCAGTATTTT. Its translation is CASSLSPSGSTDTQYF.

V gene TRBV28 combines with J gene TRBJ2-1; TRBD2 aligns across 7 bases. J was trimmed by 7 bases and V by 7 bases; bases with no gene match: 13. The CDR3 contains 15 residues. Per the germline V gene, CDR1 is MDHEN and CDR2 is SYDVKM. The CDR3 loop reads CASIPASGDMNEQFF. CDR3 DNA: TGTGCCAGCATTCCCGCTAGCGGCGATATGAATGAGCAGTTCTTC. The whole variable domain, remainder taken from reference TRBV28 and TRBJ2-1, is DVKVTQSSRYLVKRTGEKVFLECVQDMDHENMFWYRQDPGLGLRLIYFSYDVKMKEKGDIPEGYSVSREKKERFSLILESASTNQTSMYLCASIPASGDMNEQFFGPGTRLTVL.

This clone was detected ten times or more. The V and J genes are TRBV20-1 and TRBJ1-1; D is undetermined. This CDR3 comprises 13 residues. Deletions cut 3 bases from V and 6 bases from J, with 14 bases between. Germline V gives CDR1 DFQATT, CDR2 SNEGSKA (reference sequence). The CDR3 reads CSARYGPGAEAFF. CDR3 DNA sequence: TGCAGTGCTAGGTACGGGCCGGGCGCTGAAGCTTTCTTT.

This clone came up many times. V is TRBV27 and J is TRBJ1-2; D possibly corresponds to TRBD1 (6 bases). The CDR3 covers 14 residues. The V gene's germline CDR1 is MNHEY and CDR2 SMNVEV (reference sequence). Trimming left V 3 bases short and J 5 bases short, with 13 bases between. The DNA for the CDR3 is TGTGCCAGCAGTTTGAGGAGAACAGGGTATGGCTACACCTTC. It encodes CASSLRRTGYGYTF.

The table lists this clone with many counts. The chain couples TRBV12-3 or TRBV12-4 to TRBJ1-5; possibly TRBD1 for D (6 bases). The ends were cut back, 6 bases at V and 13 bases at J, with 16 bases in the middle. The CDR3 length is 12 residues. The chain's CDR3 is CASSLTGMAQHF. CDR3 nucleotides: TGTGCCAGCAGCCTTACAGGGATGGCGCAGCATTTT.

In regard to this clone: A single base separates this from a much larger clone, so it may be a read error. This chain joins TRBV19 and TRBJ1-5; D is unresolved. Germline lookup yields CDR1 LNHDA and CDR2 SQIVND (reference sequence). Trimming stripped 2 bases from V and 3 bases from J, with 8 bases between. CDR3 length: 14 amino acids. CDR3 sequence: CASSIFGINQPQHF. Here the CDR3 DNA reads TGTGCCAGTAGTATATTTGGTATCAATCAGCCCCAGCATTTT.